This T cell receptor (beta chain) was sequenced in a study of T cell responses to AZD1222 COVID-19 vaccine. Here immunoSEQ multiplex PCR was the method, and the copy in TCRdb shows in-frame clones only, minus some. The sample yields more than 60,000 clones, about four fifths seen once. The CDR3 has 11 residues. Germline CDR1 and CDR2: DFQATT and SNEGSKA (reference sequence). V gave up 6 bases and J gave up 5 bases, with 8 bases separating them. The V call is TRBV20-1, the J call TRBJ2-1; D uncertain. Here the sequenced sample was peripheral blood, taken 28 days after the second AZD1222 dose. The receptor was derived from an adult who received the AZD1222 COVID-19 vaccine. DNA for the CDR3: TGCAGTGCACTCGAGGACAATGAGCAGTTCTTC. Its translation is CSALEDNEQFF.